The clone carrying this T cell receptor beta chain was found a few times. What it binds is not known. The data derive from a study of spatial heterogeneity in lung cancer. TCRdb reprocessed the 5' RACE reads with MiXCR, giving one entry per CDR3 protein. The sample lists tens of thousands of distinct CDR3 sequences, around 12% occurring once. Indicated time point: sample taken at primary tumor resection. The donor group consisted of roughly 70 patients who had untreated, early-stage non-small cell lung cancer. In each case, whole RNA from tumor, nontumor lung or frozen PBMC was sequenced unsorted. Regarding the study as a whole: Blood carried ubiquitous expanded tumor TCRs more at resection than follow-up.

Per germline, CDR1 SGHTA and CDR2 FQGNSA. There are 14 residues in the CDR3. V dropped 1 base and J dropped 6 bases, with 7 bases sitting between them. This chain links TRBV7-2 with TRBJ1-6; the D is unclear. Sequences were derived from PBMCs, sampled at surgery. The clonotype comes from a male donor with early-stage non-small cell lung cancer. The CDR3 nucleotides are TGTGCCAGCAGCTTAGAACAGATTAATTCACCCCTCCACTTT. Translated, it gives CASSLEQINSPLHF.